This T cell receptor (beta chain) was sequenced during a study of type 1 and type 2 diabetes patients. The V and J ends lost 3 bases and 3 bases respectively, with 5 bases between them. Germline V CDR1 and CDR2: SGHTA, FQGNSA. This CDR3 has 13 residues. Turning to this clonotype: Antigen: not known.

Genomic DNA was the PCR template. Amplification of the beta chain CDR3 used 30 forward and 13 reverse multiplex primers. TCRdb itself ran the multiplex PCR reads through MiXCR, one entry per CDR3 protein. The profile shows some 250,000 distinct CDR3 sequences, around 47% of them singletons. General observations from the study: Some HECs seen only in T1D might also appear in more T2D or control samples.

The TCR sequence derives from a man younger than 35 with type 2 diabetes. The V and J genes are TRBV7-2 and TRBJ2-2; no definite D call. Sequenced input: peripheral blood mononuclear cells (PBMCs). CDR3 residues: CASSFTYTGELFF. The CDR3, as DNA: TGTGCCAGCAGCTTTACATACACCGGGGAGCTGTTTTTT.